This is a list of T cell receptor beta chains from one sample in a study of post-analysis software for immune sequencing data. TCRdb reprocessed the PCR reads with MiXCR, giving one entry per CDR3 protein. Of 430,000 or so distinct CDR3 sequences in the sample, about 40% were seen once. Sample: blood. These receptors were obtained from a girl aged 2 to 10 with multiple sclerosis. Both conserved end residues are part of each CDR3. D genes are given only for firm matches. Not all rows give a size; the values are once, few, many and, for expanded clones, a class.

clone_size	v_call	j_call	d_call	cdr3_nt	cdr3_aa
many	TRBV7-8	TRBJ1-1	TRBD1	TGTGCCAGCAGCTTAGCGCCGGACAGGGGATGGTCTATGGGCACTGAAGCTTTCTTT	CASSLAPDRGWSMGTEAFF
.	TRBV7-3	TRBJ2-5	.	TGTGCCAGCAGCTTAACGGGGTGGGGTATGGAGACCCAGTACTTC	CASSLTGWGMETQYF
.	TRBV29-1	TRBJ2-1	.	TGCAGCGTTGGGGTTAGCAACTACAATGAGCAGTTCTTC	CSVGVSNYNEQFF
few	TRBV10-3	TRBJ2-1	.	TGTGCCATCAGTGACCAACAGGACTACTACAATGAGCAGTTCTTC	CAISDQQDYYNEQFF
.	TRBV20-1	TRBJ2-7	.	TGCAGTGCTAGAATCCGAAGGGAGGCAGCGTTCCACTACGAGCAGTACTTC	CSARIRREAAFHYEQYF
.	TRBV29-1	TRBJ2-7	.	TGCAGCGTTGTTATCTCAGGGCACACCTACGAGCAGTACTTC	CSVVISGHTYEQYF
.	TRBV7-6	TRBJ2-7	.	TGTGCCAGCAGCCAGACTTATTACGAGCAGTACTTC	CASSQTYYEQYF
.	TRBV28	TRBJ2-3	TRBD2	TGTGCCAGCGGGACTAGCGGGAGGTTATCAGATACGCAGTATTTT	CASGTSGRLSDTQYF
few	TRBV15	TRBJ2-7	TRBD1	TGTGCCACCAGCAGACGGGACAGCTCCTACGAGCAGTACTTC	CATSRRDSSYEQYF
.	TRBV5-1	TRBJ2-3	TRBD2	TGCGCCAGCAGCACCTGGACTAGCGGGACAGATACGCAGTATTTT	CASSTWTSGTDTQYF
.	TRBV13	TRBJ2-3	.	TGTGTCAGCAGCTCCCCGCCTCCGAGGCCCGGCACAGATACGCAGTATTTT	CVSSSPPPRPGTDTQYF
.	TRBV4-3	TRBJ2-1	.	TGCGCCAGCAGTCAAGATGAGTACAATGAGCAGTTCTTC	CASSQDEYNEQFF
few	TRBV5-1	TRBJ2-7	.	TGCGCCAGCAGCTTATTACCGGATTCCTACGAGCAGTACTTC	CASSLLPDSYEQYF
few	TRBV2	TRBJ2-6	.	TGTGCCAGCAGACAGGGAACTGGGGCCAACGTCCTGACTTTC	CASRQGTGANVLTF
many	TRBV6-5	TRBJ2-1	.	TGTGCCAGCAGTTGGACCCAGGATGAGCAGTTCTTC	CASSWTQDEQFF
.	TRBV20-1	TRBJ1-4	TRBD1	TGCAGTGCCGGACAGGGAGCTAATGAAAAACTGTTTTTT	CSAGQGANEKLFF
few	TRBV4-2	TRBJ2-5	TRBD2	TGTGCCAGCAGCCAAGCCGGGGGGGCCTTGTACCAAGAGACCCAGTACTTC	CASSQAGGALYQETQYF